This T cell receptor beta chain was documented in a study of blood T cell repertoires in COVID-19. Libraries were prepared by immunoSEQ multiplex PCR; TCRdb keeps only in-frame clonotypes and omits some of them. Of about 230,000 clones listed, more than 70% are singletons. V was trimmed by 1 base and J by 4 bases, leaving 11 bases between them. The CDR3 runs to 14 residues. The germline V gene has CDR1 SEHNR and CDR2 FQNEAQ (reference sequence). This TCR derives from a woman between 35 and 50 years old with acute COVID-19. The V and J genes are TRBV7-9 and TRBJ2-7; D is unclear. The sequenced material came from PBMCs or T cells enriched from blood (not recorded which). The CDR3 is CASSLGAPIYEQYF. CDR3 nucleotides: TGTGCCAGCAGCTTAGGGGCACCGATTTACGAGCAGTACTTC.